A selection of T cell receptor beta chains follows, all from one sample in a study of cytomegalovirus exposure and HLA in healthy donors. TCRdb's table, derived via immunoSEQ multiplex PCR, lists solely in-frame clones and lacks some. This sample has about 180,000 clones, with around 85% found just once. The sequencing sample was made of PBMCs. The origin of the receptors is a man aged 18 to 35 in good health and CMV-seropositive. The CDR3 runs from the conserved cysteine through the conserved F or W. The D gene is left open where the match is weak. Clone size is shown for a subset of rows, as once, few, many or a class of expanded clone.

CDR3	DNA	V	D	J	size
CASSLRTDFNYGYTF	TGTGCCAGCAGCCTCCGGACAGATTTTAACTATGGCTACACCTTC	TRBV7-8	-	TRBJ1-2	-
CASSLGTWAYNEQFF	TGTGCCAGCAGCCTCGGGACTTGGGCCTACAATGAGCAGTTCTTC	TRBV7-9	-	TRBJ2-1	-
CASSSLAGYNEQFF	TGTGCCAGCAGCTCACTAGCGGGGTACAATGAGCAGTTCTTC	TRBV7-3	TRBD2	TRBJ2-1	-
CSVEDPTMGGYGYTF	TGCAGCGTTGAAGATCCTACAATGGGGGGTTATGGCTACACCTTC	TRBV29-1	-	TRBJ1-2	-
CASSELAGRGREQFF	TGTGCCAGCAGCGAACTAGCGGGGCGAGGTAGAGAGCAGTTCTTC	TRBV9	TRBD2	TRBJ2-1	-
CASRAGNTEAFF	TGTGCCAGCCGCGCGGGAAACACTGAAGCTTTCTTT	TRBV5-4	-	TRBJ1-1	-
CASSEWDTPTGTQYF	TGTGCCAGCAGTGAATGGGACACCCCGACCGGGACCCAGTACTTC	TRBV25-1	-	TRBJ2-5	-
CASSLAGGVLNTEAFF	TGTGCCAGCAGTTTAGCGGGGGGCGTATTGAACACTGAAGCTTTCTTT	TRBV28	-	TRBJ1-1	once
CASSRGLAGVMTGELFF	TGTGCCAGCAGTAGGGGACTAGCGGGAGTCATGACCGGGGAGCTGTTTTTT	TRBV6-8	TRBD2	TRBJ2-2	-
CASSPLEYDQPQHF	TGTGCCAGCAGCCCCTTGGAGTACGATCAGCCCCAGCATTTT	TRBV27	-	TRBJ1-5	-
CASSTPTISQAGNTIYF	TGTGCCAGCAGTACTCCGACAATCTCCCAAGCCGGAAACACCATATATTTT	TRBV28	-	TRBJ1-3	-
CASSSYRDRFTDTQYF	TGTGCCAGCAGTTCATACCGGGACAGGTTCACAGATACGCAGTATTTT	TRBV27	TRBD1	TRBJ2-3	once
CASSVNGQGNTEAFF	TGTGCCAGCAGCGTCAATGGACAGGGAAACACTGAAGCTTTCTTT	TRBV11-3	TRBD1	TRBJ1-1	few
CASSPLQGPNTEAFF	TGTGCCAGCAGCCCCCTACAGGGGCCGAACACTGAAGCTTTCTTT	TRBV14	TRBD1	TRBJ1-1	-
CASVAGAGSTGELFF	TGTGCCAGCGTGGCGGGAGCGGGAAGCACCGGGGAGCTGTTTTTT	TRBV9	TRBD2	TRBJ2-2	-
CASSASGAPSEQYF	TGTGCCAGCAGCGCCTCCGGAGCCCCCTCCGAGCAGTACTTC	TRBV9	-	TRBJ2-7	-
CASSYGRGNTEAFF	TGTGCCAGTAGTTACGGACGGGGGAACACTGAAGCTTTCTTT	TRBV19	-	TRBJ1-1	once
CASTRGTEAFF	TGTGCCAGCACCAGGGGCACTGAAGCTTTCTTT	TRBV28	-	TRBJ1-1	few
CASSPRVAGQGYNIQYF	TGTGCCAGCAGCCCGAGGGTAGCGGGACAGGGGTATAACATTCAGTACTTC	TRBV7-6	TRBD1	TRBJ2-4	-
CASSIAASRQPQHF	TGTGCCAGTAGTATTGCCGCCTCGCGGCAGCCCCAGCATTTT	TRBV19	-	TRBJ1-5	-
CATSTMGQGAYEQYF	TGTGCCACCAGCACCATGGGACAGGGGGCCTACGAGCAGTACTTC	TRBV15	TRBD1	TRBJ2-7	-
CASTSGQGAYGYTF	TGTGCCAGCACCTCAGGACAGGGCGCCTATGGCTACACCTTC	TRBV2	TRBD1	TRBJ1-2	-
CASSTTGLRSYEQYF	TGCGCCAGCAGCACGACGGGACTGCGCTCCTACGAGCAGTACTTC	TRBV5-1	-	TRBJ2-7	few
CASQGLRLYNEQFF	TGTGCCAGTCAGGGACTTAGACTTTACAATGAGCAGTTCTTC	TRBV6-1	-	TRBJ2-1	-
CASSLKVTREISQETQYF	TGTGCCAGCAGCTTAAAAGTCACTAGGGAGATTTCCCAAGAGACCCAGTACTTC	TRBV11-2	-	TRBJ2-5	-
CASSLQGSYTF	TGTGCCAGCAGTTTGCAGGGTAGCTACACCTTC	TRBV6-1	-	TRBJ1-2	-
CASGTGGVWSQPQHF	TGTGCCAGCGGGACTGGAGGTGTCTGGAGTCAGCCCCAGCATTTT	TRBV28	-	TRBJ1-5	-